This TCR beta chain was captured by sequencing in a study of blood T cell repertoires in COVID-19. The V segment lost 1 base and the J segment 1 base; nucleotides outside the gene matches: 4. The germline V gene encodes CDR1 SGHNT and CDR2 YYREEE (reference sequence). The CDR3 is 15 amino acids. TCRdb's copy holds only in-frame clones and misses some; the assay was immunoSEQ multiplex PCR. The repertoire consists of around 190,000 clones, with 80% to 90% occurring once and the leading ten covering about 1.9%. The chain uses TRBV5-4 and TRBJ1-1; 7 bases match TRBD1. The TCR comes from a man in his late teens or twenties who had recovered from COVID-19. What was sequenced was peripheral blood. As DNA, the CDR3 is TGTGCCAGCAGCTTGCAGGGGGGCTCGAACACTGAAGCTTTCTTT. Its protein product is CASSLQGGSNTEAFF.